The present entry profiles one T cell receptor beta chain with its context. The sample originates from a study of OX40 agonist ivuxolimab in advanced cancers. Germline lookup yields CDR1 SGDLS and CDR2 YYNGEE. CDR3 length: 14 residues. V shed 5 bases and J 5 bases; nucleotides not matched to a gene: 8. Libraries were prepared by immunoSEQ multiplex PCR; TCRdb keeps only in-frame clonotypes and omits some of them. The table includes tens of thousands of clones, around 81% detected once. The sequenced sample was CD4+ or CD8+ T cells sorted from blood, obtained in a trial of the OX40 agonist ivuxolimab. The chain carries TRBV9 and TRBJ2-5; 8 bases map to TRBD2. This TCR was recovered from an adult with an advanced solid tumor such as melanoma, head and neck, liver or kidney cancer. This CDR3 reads CASRPSGGSETQYF. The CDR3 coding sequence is TGTGCCAGCAGGCCGTCGGGGGGGTCTGAGACCCAGTACTTC.